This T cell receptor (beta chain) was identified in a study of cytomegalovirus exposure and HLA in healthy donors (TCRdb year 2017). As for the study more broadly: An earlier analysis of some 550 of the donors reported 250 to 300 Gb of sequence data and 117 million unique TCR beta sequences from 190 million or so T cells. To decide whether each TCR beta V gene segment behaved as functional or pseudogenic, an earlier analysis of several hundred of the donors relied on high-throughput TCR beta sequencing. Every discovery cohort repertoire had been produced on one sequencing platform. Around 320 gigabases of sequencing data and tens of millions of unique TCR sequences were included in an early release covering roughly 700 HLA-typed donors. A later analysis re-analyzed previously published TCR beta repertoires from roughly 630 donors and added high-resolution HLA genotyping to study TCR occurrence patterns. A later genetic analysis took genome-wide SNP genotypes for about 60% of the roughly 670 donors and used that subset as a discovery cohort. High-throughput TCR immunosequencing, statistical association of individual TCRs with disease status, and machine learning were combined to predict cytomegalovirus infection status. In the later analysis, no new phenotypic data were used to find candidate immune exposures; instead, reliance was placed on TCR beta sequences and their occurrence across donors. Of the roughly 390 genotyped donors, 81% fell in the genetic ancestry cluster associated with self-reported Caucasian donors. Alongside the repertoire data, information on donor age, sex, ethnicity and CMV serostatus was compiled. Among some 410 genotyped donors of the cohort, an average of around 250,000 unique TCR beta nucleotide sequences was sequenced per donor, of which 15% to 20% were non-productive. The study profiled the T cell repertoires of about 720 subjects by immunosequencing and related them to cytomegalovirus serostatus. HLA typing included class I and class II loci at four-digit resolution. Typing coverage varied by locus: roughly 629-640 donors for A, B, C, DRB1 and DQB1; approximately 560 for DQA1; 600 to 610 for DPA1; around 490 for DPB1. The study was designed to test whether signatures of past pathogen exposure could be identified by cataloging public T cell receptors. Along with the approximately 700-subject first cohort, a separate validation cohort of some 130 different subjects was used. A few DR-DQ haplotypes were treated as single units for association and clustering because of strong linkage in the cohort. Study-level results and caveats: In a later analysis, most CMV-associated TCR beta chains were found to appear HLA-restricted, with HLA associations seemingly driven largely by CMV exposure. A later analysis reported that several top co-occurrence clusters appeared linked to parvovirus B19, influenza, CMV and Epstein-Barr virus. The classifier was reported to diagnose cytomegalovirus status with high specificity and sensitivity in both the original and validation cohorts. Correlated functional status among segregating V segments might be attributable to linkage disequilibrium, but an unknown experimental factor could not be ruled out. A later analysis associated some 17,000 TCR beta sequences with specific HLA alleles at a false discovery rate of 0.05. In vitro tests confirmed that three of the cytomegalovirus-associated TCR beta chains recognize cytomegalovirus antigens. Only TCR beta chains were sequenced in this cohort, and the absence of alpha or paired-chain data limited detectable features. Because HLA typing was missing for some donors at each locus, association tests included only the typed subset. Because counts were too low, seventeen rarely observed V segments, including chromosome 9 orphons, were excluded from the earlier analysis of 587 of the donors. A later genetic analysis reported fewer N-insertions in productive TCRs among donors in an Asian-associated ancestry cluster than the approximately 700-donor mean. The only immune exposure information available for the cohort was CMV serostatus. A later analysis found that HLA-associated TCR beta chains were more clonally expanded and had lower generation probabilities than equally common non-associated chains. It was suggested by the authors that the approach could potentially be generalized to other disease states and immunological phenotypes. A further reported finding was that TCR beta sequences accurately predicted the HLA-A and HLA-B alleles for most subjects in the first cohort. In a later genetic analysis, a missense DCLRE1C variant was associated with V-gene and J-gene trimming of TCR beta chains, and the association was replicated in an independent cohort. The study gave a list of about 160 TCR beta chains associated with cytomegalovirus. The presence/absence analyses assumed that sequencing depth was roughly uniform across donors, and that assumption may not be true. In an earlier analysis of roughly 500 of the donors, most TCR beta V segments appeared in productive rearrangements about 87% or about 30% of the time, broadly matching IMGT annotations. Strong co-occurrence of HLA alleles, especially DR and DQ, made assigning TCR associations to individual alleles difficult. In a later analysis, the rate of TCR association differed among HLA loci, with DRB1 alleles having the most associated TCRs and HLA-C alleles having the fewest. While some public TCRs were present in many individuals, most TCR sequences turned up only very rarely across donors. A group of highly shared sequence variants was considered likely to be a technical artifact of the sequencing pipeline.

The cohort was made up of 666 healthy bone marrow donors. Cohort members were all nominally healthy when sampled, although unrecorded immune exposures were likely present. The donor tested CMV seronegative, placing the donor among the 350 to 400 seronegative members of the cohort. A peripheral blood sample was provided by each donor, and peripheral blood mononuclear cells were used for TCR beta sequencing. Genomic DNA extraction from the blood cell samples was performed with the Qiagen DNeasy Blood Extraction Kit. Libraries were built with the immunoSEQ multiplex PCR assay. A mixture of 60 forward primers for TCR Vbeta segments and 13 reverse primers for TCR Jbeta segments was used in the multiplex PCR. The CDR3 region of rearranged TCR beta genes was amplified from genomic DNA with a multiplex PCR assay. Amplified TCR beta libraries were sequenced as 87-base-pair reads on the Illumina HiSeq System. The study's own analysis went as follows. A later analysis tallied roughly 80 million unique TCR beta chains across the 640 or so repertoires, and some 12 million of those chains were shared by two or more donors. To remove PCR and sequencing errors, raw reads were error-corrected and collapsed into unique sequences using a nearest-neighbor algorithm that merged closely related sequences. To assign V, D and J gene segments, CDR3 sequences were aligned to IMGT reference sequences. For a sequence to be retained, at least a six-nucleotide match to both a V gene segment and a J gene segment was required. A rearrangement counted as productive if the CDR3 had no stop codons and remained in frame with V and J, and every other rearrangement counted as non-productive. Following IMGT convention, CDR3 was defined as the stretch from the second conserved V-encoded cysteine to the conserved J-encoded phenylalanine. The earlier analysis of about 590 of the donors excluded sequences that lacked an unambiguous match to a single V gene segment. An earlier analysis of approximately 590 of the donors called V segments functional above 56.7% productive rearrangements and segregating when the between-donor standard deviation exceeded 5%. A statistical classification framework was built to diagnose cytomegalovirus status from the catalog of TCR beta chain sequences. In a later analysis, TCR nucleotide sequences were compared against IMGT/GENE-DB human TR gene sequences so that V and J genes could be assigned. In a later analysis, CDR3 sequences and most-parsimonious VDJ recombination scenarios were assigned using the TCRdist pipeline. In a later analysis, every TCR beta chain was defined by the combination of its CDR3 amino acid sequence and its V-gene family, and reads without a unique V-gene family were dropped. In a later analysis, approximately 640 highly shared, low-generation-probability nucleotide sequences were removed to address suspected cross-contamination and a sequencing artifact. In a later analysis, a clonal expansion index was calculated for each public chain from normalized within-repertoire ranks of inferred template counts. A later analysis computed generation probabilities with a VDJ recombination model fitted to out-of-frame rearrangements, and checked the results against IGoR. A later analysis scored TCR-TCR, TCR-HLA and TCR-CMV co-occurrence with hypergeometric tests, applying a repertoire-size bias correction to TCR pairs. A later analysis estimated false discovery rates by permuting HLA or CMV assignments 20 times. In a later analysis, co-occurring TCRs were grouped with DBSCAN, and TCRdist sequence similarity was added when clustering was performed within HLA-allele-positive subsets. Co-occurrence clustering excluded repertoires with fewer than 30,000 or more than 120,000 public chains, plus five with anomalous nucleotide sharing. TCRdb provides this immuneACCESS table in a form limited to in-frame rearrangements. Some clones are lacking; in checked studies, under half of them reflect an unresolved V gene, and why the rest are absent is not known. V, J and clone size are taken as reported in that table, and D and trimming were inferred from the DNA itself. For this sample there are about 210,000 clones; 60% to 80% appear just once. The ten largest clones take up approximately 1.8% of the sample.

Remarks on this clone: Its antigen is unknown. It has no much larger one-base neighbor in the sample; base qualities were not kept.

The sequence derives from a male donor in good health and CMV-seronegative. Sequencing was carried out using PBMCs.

CDR3 region: CASSPGIGDRGVNEQFF. The nucleotide sequence reads as follows: TGTGCCAGTAGCCCCGGAATTGGGGACAGGGGGGTCAATGAGCAGTTCTTC. Here the chain combines TRBV19 and TRBJ2-1, and TRBD1 matches 11 of the central bases. The V end gives up 6 bases and the J end 6 bases, leaving 13 bases in the junction not matched to a gene. The CDR1 and CDR2 encoded by the germline V gene (reference sequence) are LNHDA and SQIVND. The CDR3 has 17 amino acids, counting the end cysteine and phenylalanine. The entry retains the CDR3 DNA only, 51 bases that are in frame from base 1. Extended through the reference TRBV19 and TRBJ2-1 proteins, this CDR3 yields the full variable domain: DGGITQSPKYLFRKEGQNVTLSCEQNLNHDAMYWYRQDPGQGLRLIYYSQIVNDFQKGDIAEGYSVSREKKESFPLTVTSAQKNPTAFYLCASSPGIGDRGVNEQFFGPGTRLTVL.